This TCR beta chain is from a study of identical twins. On this clonotype itself: Its cognate antigen is unknown.

The J segment lost 8 bases and the V segment lost 3 bases, leaving 9 bases of the junction unmatched. This CDR3 has 14 residues. From germline, CDR1 is DFQATT and CDR2 SNEGSKA (reference sequence). Study-level results: Out-of-frame TCR alpha sharing observed in monozygotic twins exceeded model estimates. Partly confounded zero-insertion analyses could result from invariant MAIT and iNKT cells.

TCRdb independently ran MiXCR on the 5' RACE reads; one entry per CDR3 protein. Among about 520,000 distinct CDR3 sequences listed, 22% were seen once. The sample also formed part of further work on T cells expressing NK-cell markers.

J is TRBJ2-1 and V is TRBV20-1; 8 positions match TRBD1. The receptor was derived from a woman aged 18-29 years in good health. Sequencing was carried out using CD4+ T cells sorted from blood. The CDR3 region is CSASSRTGSHEQFF. The CDR3 nucleotides are TGCAGTGCTAGTTCCCGGACAGGGTCCCATGAGCAGTTCTTC.